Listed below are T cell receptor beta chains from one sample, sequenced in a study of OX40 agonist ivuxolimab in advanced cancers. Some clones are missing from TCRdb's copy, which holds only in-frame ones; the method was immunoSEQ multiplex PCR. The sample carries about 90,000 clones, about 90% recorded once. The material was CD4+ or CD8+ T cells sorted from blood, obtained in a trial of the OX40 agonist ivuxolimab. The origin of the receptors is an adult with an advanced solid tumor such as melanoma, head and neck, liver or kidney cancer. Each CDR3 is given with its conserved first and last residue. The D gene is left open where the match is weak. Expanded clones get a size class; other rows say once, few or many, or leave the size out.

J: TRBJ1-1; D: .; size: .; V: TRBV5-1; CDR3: CASSLGSTEAFF
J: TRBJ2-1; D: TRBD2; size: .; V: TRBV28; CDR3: CASSPGGTSRHNEQFF
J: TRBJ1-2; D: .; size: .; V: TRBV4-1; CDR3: CASSHLGGGGYTF
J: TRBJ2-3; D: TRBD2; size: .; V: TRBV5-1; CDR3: CASSLGTSEFADTQYF
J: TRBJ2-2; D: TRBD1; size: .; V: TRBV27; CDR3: CASSTGQGAPGGELFF
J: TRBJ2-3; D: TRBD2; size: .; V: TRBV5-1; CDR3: CASSRGLAAPSTDTQYF
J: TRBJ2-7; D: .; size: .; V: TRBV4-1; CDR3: CASSHGYEQYF
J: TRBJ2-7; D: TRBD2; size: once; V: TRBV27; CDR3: CASSAGLAAYEQYF
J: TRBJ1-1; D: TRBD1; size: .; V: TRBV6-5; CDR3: CASSRGQGGGRAFF
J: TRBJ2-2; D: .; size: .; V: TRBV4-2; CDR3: CASGDTPGELFF
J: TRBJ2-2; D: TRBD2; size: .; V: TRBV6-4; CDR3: CASSLTSGRAGTGELFF